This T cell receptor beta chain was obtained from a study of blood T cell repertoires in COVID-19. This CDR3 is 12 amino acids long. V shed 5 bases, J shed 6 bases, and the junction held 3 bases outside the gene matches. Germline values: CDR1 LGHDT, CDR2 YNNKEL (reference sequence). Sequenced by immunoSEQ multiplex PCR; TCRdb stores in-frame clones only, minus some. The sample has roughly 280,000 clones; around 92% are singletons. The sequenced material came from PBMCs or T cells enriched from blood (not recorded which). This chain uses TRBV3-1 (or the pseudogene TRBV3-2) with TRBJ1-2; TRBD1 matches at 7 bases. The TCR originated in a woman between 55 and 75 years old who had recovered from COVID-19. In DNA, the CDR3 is TGTGCCAGCAGCTATGGACAGGATGGCTACACCTTC. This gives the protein CASSYGQDGYTF.